A selection of T cell receptor beta chains follows, all from one sample in a study of identical twins' blood T cells. TCRdb called the 5' RACE reads again in MiXCR, with one record for every CDR3 protein. The sample has a few hundred thousand distinct CDR3 sequences; over 25% are singletons. Sequences were obtained from PBMCs. The receptor set was obtained from a woman aged 18-49 years in good health. Each CDR3 is given with its conserved first and last residue. D genes are given only for firm matches. Some rows mark clone size as missing; the rest say once, few, many or name a class of expanded clone.

j_call clone_size d_call cdr3_length v_call cdr3_nt cdr3_aa
TRBJ1-1 - - 14 TRBV11-3 TGTGCCAGCAGCGATAGAGGGTTGGCCACTGAAGCTTTCTTT CASSDRGLATEAFF
TRBJ1-2 few - 13 TRBV29-1 TGCAGCGTTGATGAGGGGGGCCACTATGGCTACACCTTC CSVDEGGHYGYTF
TRBJ2-5 few - 11 TRBV29-1 TGCAGTTGGGCAGTTCAAGAGACCCAGTACTTC CSWAVQETQYF
TRBJ2-7 - TRBD2 13 TRBV25-1 TGTGCCAGCAGTGTGACTAGCGGCTACGAGCAGTACTTC CASSVTSGYEQYF
TRBJ2-7 many TRBD2 15 TRBV7-7 TGTGCCAGCAGCTTAGGAGCGGGAGGTTCCTACGAGCAGTACTTC CASSLGAGGSYEQYF
TRBJ1-1 - - 12 TRBV2 TGTGCCAGCAGACAGGATCACACTGAAGCTTTCTTT CASRQDHTEAFF
TRBJ1-5 many - 15 TRBV10-3 TGTGCCATCAGTGAGTCAAGGGGTAGCAATCAGCCCCAGCATTTT CAISESRGSNQPQHF
TRBJ1-1 few - 15 TRBV5-6 TGTGCCAGCAGTACGACTTGGGAAGGTAGTACTGAAGCTTTCTTT CASSTTWEGSTEAFF
TRBJ1-4 few - 15 TRBV6-2/TRBV6-3 TGTGCCAGCAGTTACTCGGGATCCTGGGAAGAAAAACTGTTTTTT CASSYSGSWEEKLFF
TRBJ1-1 - - 15 TRBV7-9 TGTGCCAGCAGCTTCCCGGACGGACTGAACACTGAAGCTTTCTTT CASSFPDGLNTEAFF
TRBJ1-4 few - 16 TRBV10-2 TGCGCCAGCAGTGAGTCGTTGGGCAGGCGTAATGAAAAACTGTTTTTT CASSESLGRRNEKLFF
TRBJ1-1 medium-sized - 13 TRBV6-6 TGTGCCAGCAGGCTCCTTGAGAACACTGAAGCTTTCTTT CASRLLENTEAFF
TRBJ2-4 many - 18 TRBV25-1 TGTGCCAGCAGTGAGTCCCCGGCACAGGGTCCAACCAAAAACATTCAGTACTTC CASSESPAQGPTKNIQYF
TRBJ2-3 - TRBD2 13 TRBV20-1 TGCAGTGGGACTAGCGGGAGAACAGATACGCAGTATTTT CSGTSGRTDTQYF
TRBJ1-3 - - 12 TRBV7-9 TGTGCCACCCGGGAGTCTGGAAACACCATATATTTT CATRESGNTIYF
TRBJ1-1 - - 15 TRBV19 TGTGCCAGTAGTATGTACCCGACGGTGAACACTGAAGCTTTCTTT CASSMYPTVNTEAFF
TRBJ2-1 - TRBD2 17 TRBV4-3 TGCGCCAGCAGCCGCGACACCCGACTAGCGCGAGGCAATGAGCAGTTCTTC CASSRDTRLARGNEQFF
TRBJ1-1 - - 14 TRBV20-1 TGCAGTGCTAGAGACAAGGGATTGAACACTGAAGCTTTCTTT CSARDKGLNTEAFF
TRBJ2-4 - - 13 TRBV5-1 TGCGCCAGCAGCTTGTCGGGGGAAAACATTCAGTACTTC CASSLSGENIQYF
TRBJ1-1 - - 13 TRBV12-3/TRBV12-4 TGTGCCAGCAGCCTGTCCGAGAACACTGAAGCTTTCTTT CASSLSENTEAFF
TRBJ2-7 - - 13 TRBV7-9 TGTGCCAGCAGCTTATGGGACAACTACGAGCAGTACTTC CASSLWDNYEQYF
TRBJ2-1 few - 14 TRBV9 TGTGCCAGCAGTCGGCTTGGGTCCAACAATGAGCAGTTCTTC CASSRLGSNNEQFF
TRBJ1-2 - - 15 TRBV5-6 TGTGCCAGCAGCTTGCTTCTCGGGTGGAACTATGGCTACACCTTC CASSLLLGWNYGYTF
TRBJ2-3 - - 15 TRBV6-1 TGTGCCAGCAGTGACTGGCGCCTGGGGACAGATACGCAGTATTTT CASSDWRLGTDTQYF